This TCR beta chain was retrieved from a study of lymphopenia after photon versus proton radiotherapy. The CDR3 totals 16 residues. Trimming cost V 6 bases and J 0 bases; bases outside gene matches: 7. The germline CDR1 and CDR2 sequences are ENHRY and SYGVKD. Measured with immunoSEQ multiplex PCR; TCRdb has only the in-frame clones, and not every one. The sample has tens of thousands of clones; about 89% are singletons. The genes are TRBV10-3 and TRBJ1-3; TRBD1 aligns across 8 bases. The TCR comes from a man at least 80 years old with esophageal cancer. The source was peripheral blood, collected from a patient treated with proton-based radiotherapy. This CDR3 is CAISAGGGFSGNTIYF. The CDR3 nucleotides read TGTGCCATCAGCGCAGGGGGCGGCTTCTCTGGAAACACCATATATTTT.